Presented here are 20 T cell receptor beta chains from one specimen sequenced in a study of cytomegalovirus exposure and HLA in healthy donors. PCR was performed using 60 Vbeta and 13 Jbeta primers. Sequencing used immunoSEQ multiplex PCR; TCRdb keeps in-frame clones, though not all of them. The data show roughly 170,000 clones, roughly 81% seen once. Input material: PBMCs. The receptors were gathered from a girl under 18 in good health and CMV-seropositive.

The V and J genes are TRBV4-1 and TRBJ1-2, with D possibly TRBD1 on 6 matching bases. The V end was cut by 1 base, the J end by 6 bases, with 18 bases between. This CDR3 has 16 amino acids. The germline V gene has CDR1 MGHRA and CDR2 YSYEKL. CDR3 region: CASSQARNRVLDGYTF. CDR3 sequence (DNA): TGCGCCAGCAGCCAAGCGAGAAACAGGGTCCTTGATGGCTACACCTTC.

The chain is built from TRBV4-2 and TRBJ2-3; TRBD2 is a possible D gene (5 bases). V gave up 0 bases and J gave up 0 bases, with 10 bases separating them. Germline values: CDR1 LGHNA, CDR2 YNFKEQ. The CDR3 covers 16 residues. CDR3 protein: CASSQEGRRSTDTQYF. DNA for the CDR3: TGTGCCAGCAGCCAAGAAGGGAGACGGAGCACAGATACGCAGTATTTT.

The chain has TRBV18 and TRBJ1-4; TRBD1 agrees at 7 bases. The CDR3 has 15 residues. J lost 0 bases, V lost 6 bases, and 4 bases had no gene match. From germline, CDR1 is KGHSH and CDR2 LQKENI. The CDR3 region has the DNA TGTGCCAGCTCCCCGGGACAGACAACTAATGAAAAACTGTTTTTT. Translating gives CASSPGQTTNEKLFF.

The genes are TRBV6-1 and TRBJ1-1, with D perhaps matching TRBD1 (6 bases). The CDR3 sequence is 12 residues long. The V end lost 7 bases, the J end lost 8 bases, and 14 bases lay between the germline ends. In germline, CDR1 is MNHNS, CDR2 SASEGT. This CDR3 reads CASNDRTLEAFF. CDR3 nucleotides: TGTGCCAGCAACGACAGGACCCTAGAAGCTTTCTTT.

This chain connects TRBV5-6 to TRBJ1-2; D not resolved. From germline, CDR1 is SGHDT and CDR2 YYEEEE. Trimming cost V 1 base and J 6 bases, with 10 bases left between them. The CDR3 covers 13 residues. In DNA, the CDR3 is TGTGCCAGCAGCTTGTCCGGAGCCGATGGCTACACCTTC. It is translated as CASSLSGADGYTF.

The gene calls are TRBV4-2 and TRBJ1-1; D perhaps matches TRBD1 (5 bases). CDR1 is LGHNA, CDR2 YNFKEQ, per germline. This CDR3 has 12 residues. Trimming took off 1 base at V and 7 bases at J, with 7 bases between the two ends. This CDR3 reads CASSQGQFEAFF. The CDR3 DNA sequence: TGTGCCAGCAGCCAAGGACAGTTTGAAGCTTTCTTT.

The chain uses TRBV7-3 and TRBJ2-1; 7 bases line up with TRBD2. The V gene end was trimmed by 1 base and the J gene end by 2 bases; junction bases not matched to a gene: 2. The CDR3 runs to 15 residues. Germline lookup yields CDR1 SGHTA and CDR2 FQGTGA. The CDR3 loop reads CASSLRAGAYNEQFF. Here the CDR3 DNA reads TGTGCCAGCAGCTTAAGGGCGGGGGCCTACAATGAGCAGTTCTTC.

This clone was recorded a few times. This chain connects TRBV5-1 to TRBJ1-2; D perhaps matches TRBD1 (5 bases). Germline assignment: CDR1 SGHRS and CDR2 YFSETQ. The CDR3 has 13 amino acids. V was clipped by 4 bases and J by 6 bases, with 13 bases between them. CDR3 in DNA: TGCGCCAGCAGCCTGACAGATGTAGATGGCTACACCTTC. It encodes CASSLTDVDGYTF.

The chain is built from TRBV14 and TRBJ2-6; 9 bases line up with TRBD1. Germline V gene lookup returns CDR1 SGHDN and CDR2 FVKESK. J was trimmed by 5 bases and V by 4 bases; bases with no gene match: 12. The CDR3 is made up of 18 amino acids. The CDR3 bases are TGTGCCAGCAGCCCTCGGGACAGGGTCGTCCTAAGGGCCAACGTCCTGACTTTC. As protein: CASSPRDRVVLRANVLTF.

The V gene is TRBV6-5, the J gene TRBJ1-2, with 11 bases that match TRBD1. Germline CDR1 is MNHEY and CDR2 is SVGAGI. This CDR3 spans 13 amino acids. V gave up 4 bases and J gave up 8 bases; unmatched junction bases: 3. The CDR3 coding sequence is TGTGCCAGCAGTTTGGACAGGGGGCGGGGCTACACCTTC. This gives the protein CASSLDRGRGYTF.

This chain joins TRBV18 and TRBJ2-7, with 9 nucleotides matching TRBD1. In germline, CDR1 is KGHSH, CDR2 LQKENI. The CDR3 has 15 amino acids. Losses at the gene ends were 2 bases for V and 4 bases for J; bases not matched to a gene: 6. The CDR3 coding sequence is TGTGCCAGCTCACCAACCGGGACAGGGTTGTACGAGCAGTACTTC. The encoded protein is CASSPTGTGLYEQYF.

V usage is TRBV9 and J usage is TRBJ2-2, with unresolved D. V was shortened by 4 bases and J by 5 bases, with 3 bases between the two germline ends. CDR3 size: 11 residues. Germline V gene data show CDR1 as SGDLS and CDR2 as YYNGEE. The chain's CDR3 is CASSITGELFF. The DNA of the CDR3 is TGTGCCAGCAGCATAACCGGGGAGCTGTTTTTT.

The chain uses TRBV21-1 and TRBJ1-2; the table's TRBD1 call for D was not verified on the DNA. TRBV21-1 is shown as a pseudogene. The CDR3 spans 15 residues. The CDR3 protein is CASSKGQGPFYGYTF. For the CDR3, the DNA is TGTGCCAGCAGCAAGGGACAGGGTCCCTTCTATGGCTACACCTTC.

This sequence joins TRBV2 and TRBJ2-5, with 9 bases that match TRBD1. Trimming removed 7 bases from V and 5 bases from J; junction bases left unmatched: 5. Germline V lookup: CDR1 SNHLY, CDR2 FYNNEI. This CDR3 has 13 amino acids. For the CDR3, the DNA is TGTGCCAGCACCCTGACAGGGGGGGAGACCCAGTACTTC. The encoded protein is CASTLTGGETQYF.

The chain has TRBV10-1 and TRBJ2-1; TRBD1 matches 9 bases. The germline V gene has CDR1 WNHNN and CDR2 SYGVQD (reference sequence). CDR3 length: 16 residues. The J segment lost 8 bases and the V segment lost 3 bases, leaving 11 bases of the junction unmatched. The CDR3 reads CASSDPGQGLPHEQFF. CDR3 nucleotide sequence: TGCGCCAGCAGTGATCCCGGACAGGGGCTCCCCCATGAGCAGTTCTTC.

This chain joins TRBV18 and TRBJ1-2; a weak D match, TRBD1 (5 bases). The V end was cut by 2 bases, the J end by 8 bases, with 24 bases between. Germline-derived CDR1 and CDR2 are KGHSH and LQKENI. The CDR3 extends over 17 amino acids. The CDR3 loop is CASSPSTGESGMPGYTF. The CDR3 DNA reads as TGTGCCAGCTCACCAAGTACAGGAGAAAGTGGGATGCCAGGCTACACCTTC.

The chain carries TRBV5-5 and TRBJ1-2; 8 bases match TRBD1. CDR3 length: 18 residues. Germline V gives CDR1 SGHKS, CDR2 YYEKEE (reference sequence). V shed 3 bases, J shed 5 bases, and the junction held 18 bases outside the gene matches. The CDR3 region is CASSSGTGFAPTSYGYTF. CDR3 DNA sequence: TGTGCCAGCAGCTCCGGGACAGGTTTCGCCCCAACTTCATATGGCTACACCTTC.

The chain is built from TRBV19 and TRBJ1-5; TRBD1 matches 7 bases. CDR3 length: 15 amino acids. Germline CDR1 LNHDA, CDR2 SQIVND (reference sequence). Trimming at V came to 7 bases and at J to 7 bases, leaving 13 bases not matched to a gene. The CDR3 protein is CASTSGQLDDQPQHF. CDR3 sequence (DNA): TGTGCCAGTACCTCGGGACAGTTAGACGACCAGCCCCAGCATTTT.

This chain links TRBV28 with TRBJ2-1; D unclear. This CDR3 is 18 amino acids long. With 6 bases removed from V and 3 bases from J, the gap between germline ends came to 24 bases. Germline assignment: CDR1 MDHEN and CDR2 SYDVKM. The CDR3 coding sequence is TGTGCCAGCAGCCTCATCGTTGAAGCCCTAAAAAACTACAATGAGCAGTTCTTC. Translation gives CASSLIVEALKNYNEQFF.

V gene TRBV6-6 combines with J gene TRBJ1-2; D not certain. CDR1 is MNHNY, CDR2 SVGAGI, per germline (reference sequence). The CDR3 has 14 amino acids. V was pared by 5 bases and J by 6 bases, with 16 bases between. The CDR3 reads CASSRQSRLNGYTF. CDR3 sequence (DNA): TGTGCCAGCAGTCGACAAAGTAGGTTGAATGGCTACACCTTC.